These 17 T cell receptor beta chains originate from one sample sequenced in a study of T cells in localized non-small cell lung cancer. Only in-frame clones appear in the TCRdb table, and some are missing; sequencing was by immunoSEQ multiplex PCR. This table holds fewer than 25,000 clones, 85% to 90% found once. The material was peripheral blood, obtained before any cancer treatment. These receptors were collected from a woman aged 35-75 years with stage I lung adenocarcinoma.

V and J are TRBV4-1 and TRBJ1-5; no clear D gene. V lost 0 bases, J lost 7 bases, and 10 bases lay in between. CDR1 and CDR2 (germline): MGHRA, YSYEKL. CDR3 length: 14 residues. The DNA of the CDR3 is TGCGCCAGCAGCCAAGAAGTTCCGGGCCAGCCCCAGCATTTT. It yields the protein CASSQEVPGQPQHF.

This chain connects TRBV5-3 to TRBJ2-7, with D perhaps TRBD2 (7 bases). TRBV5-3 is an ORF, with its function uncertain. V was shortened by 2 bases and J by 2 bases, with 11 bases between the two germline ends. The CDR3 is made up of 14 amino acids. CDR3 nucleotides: TGTGCCAGAAGCTTCGGGGGGCCTACCTACGAGCAGTACTTC. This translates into CARSFGGPTYEQYF.

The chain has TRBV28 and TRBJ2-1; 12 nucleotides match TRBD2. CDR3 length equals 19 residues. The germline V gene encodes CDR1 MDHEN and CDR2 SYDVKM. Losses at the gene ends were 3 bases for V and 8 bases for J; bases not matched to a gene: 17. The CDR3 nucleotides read TGTGCCAGCAGTTTTCAACTAGGACTAGCGGGGATTCGTTTAGATGAGCAGTTCTTC. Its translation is CASSFQLGLAGIRLDEQFF.

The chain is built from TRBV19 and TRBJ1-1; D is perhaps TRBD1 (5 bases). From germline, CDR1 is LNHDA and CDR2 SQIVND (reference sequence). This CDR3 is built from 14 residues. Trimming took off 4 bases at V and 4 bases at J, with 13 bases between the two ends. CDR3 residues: CASSTDTSVTEAFF. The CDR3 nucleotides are TGTGCCAGTAGTACGGACACCTCGGTCACTGAAGCTTTCTTT.

In nucleotides, the CDR3 is TGTGCCAGCAGGCTCGGGCAGGGGCCATCCTACGAGCAGTACTTC. Amino acid sequence: CASRLGQGPSYEQYF. J is TRBJ2-5 and V is TRBV7-8; perhaps TRBD1 as D (6 bases). Judging by the DNA end, TRBJ2-7 fits better; the J call may be wrong. Germline CDR1 and CDR2: SGHVS and FQNEAQ. CDR3 size: 15 residues.

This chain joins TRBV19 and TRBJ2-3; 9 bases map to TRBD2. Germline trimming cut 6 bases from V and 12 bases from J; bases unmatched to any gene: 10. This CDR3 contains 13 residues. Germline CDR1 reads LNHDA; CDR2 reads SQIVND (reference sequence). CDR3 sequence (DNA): TGTGCCAGTAGAATTAGCGGGGGCCTGGACCAGTATTTT. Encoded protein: CASRISGGLDQYF.

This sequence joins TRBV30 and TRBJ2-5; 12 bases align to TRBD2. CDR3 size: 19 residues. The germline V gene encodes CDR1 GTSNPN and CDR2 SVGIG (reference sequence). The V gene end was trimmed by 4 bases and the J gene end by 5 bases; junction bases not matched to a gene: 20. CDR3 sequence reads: CAWMGWRLAGGRPRETQYF. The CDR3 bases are TGTGCCTGGATGGGGTGGCGGCTAGCGGGGGGGCGCCCGAGGGAGACCCAGTACTTC.

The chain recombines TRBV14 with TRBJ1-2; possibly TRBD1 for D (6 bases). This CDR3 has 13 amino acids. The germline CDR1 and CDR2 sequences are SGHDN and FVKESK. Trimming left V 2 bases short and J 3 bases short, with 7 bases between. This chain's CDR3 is CASSQHRDYGYTF. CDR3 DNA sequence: TGTGCCAGCAGCCAACACAGGGACTATGGCTACACCTTC.

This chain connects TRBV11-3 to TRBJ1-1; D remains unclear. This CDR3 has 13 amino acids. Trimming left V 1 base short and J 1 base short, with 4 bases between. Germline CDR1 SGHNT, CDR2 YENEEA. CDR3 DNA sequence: TGTGCCAGCAGCTTAGCGGGGAACACTGAAGCTTTCTTT. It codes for CASSLAGNTEAFF.

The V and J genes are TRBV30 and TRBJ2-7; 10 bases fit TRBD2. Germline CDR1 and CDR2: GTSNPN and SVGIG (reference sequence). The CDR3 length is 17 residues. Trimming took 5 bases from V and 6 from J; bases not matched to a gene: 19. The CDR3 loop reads CAWAQLAGVQSRSEQYF. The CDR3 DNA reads TGTGCCTGGGCTCAGCTAGCGGGGGTCCAATCCCGCAGCGAGCAGTACTTC.

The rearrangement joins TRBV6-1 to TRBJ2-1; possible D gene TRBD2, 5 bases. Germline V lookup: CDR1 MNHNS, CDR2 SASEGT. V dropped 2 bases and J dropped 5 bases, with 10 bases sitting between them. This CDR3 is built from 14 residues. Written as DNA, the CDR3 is TGTGCCAGCAGTGAAAATTGGCGGGACAATGAGCAGTTCTTC. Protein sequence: CASSENWRDNEQFF.

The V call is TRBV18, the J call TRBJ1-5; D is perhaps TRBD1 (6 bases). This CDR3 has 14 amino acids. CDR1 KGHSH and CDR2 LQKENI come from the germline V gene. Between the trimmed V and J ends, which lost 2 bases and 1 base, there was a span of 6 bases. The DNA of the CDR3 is TGTGCCAGCTCACCAGGACAGAGCAATCAGCCCCAGCATTTT. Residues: CASSPGQSNQPQHF.

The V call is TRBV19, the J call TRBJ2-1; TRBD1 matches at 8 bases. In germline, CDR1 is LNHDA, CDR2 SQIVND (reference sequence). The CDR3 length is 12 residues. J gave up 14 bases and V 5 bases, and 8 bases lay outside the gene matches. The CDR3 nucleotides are TGTGCCAGTAGTGCCCGGACAGGGAGTGAGTTCTTC. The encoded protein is CASSARTGSEFF. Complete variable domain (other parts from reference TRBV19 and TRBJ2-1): DGGITQSPKYLFRKEGQNVTLSCEQNLNHDAMYWYRQDPGQGLRLIYYSQIVNDFQKGDIAEGYSVSREKKESFPLTVTSAQKNPTAFYLCASSARTGSEFFGPGTRLTVL.

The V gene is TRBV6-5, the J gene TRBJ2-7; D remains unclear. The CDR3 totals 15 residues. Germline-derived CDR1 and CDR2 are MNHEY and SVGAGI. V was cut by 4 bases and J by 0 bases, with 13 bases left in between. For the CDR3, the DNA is TGTGCCAGCAGTTCCCCCACTCGGTCCTCCTACGAGCAGTACTTC. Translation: CASSSPTRSSYEQYF.

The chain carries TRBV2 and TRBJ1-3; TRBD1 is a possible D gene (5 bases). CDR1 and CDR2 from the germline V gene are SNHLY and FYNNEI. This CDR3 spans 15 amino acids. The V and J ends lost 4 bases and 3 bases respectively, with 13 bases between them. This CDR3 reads CASSALRDGGNTIYF. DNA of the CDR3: TGTGCCAGCAGTGCCCTCCGGGACGGTGGAAACACCATATATTTT.

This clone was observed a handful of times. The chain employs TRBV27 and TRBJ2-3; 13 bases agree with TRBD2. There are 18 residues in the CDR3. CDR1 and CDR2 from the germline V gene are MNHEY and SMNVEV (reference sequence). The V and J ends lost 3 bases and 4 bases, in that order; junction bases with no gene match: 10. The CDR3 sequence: CASSFRTSGGPTADTQYF. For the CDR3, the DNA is TGTGCCAGCAGTTTCCGGACTAGCGGGGGCCCGACGGCAGATACGCAGTATTTT.

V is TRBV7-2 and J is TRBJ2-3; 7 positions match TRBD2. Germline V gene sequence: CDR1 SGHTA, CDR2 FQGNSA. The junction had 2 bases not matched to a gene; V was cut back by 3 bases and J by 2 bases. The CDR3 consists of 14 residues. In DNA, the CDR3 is TGTGCCAGCAGCTTCGGACTAGACACAGATACGCAGTATTTT. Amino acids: CASSFGLDTDTQYF.